This T cell receptor (beta chain) was obtained from a study of blood T cell repertoires in COVID-19. Study-wide context: Samples representing acute and convalescent COVID-19 were sourced from the United States, Italy and Spain.

This CDR3 has 11 residues. Trimming pared 8 bases from V and 4 bases from J, leaving 8 bases between. Per the original methods: Amplification with reference gene primers provided the estimates of nucleated cell counts. Sequenced by immunoSEQ multiplex PCR; TCRdb stores in-frame clones only, minus some. V and J calls and clone size are copied from that table; D and trimming were computed from the DNA. This sample has fewer than 400,000 clones, with roughly 85% found just once. The V and J genes are TRBV12-3 or TRBV12-4 and TRBJ1-2, with D unclear. Sequencing was carried out using PBMCs or T cells enriched from blood (not recorded which). The receptor comes from a man in his thirties or forties who had recovered from COVID-19. The CDR3 DNA reads as TGTGCCAGCCAAGCCTTCTATGGCTACACCTTC. It is translated as CASQAFYGYTF.